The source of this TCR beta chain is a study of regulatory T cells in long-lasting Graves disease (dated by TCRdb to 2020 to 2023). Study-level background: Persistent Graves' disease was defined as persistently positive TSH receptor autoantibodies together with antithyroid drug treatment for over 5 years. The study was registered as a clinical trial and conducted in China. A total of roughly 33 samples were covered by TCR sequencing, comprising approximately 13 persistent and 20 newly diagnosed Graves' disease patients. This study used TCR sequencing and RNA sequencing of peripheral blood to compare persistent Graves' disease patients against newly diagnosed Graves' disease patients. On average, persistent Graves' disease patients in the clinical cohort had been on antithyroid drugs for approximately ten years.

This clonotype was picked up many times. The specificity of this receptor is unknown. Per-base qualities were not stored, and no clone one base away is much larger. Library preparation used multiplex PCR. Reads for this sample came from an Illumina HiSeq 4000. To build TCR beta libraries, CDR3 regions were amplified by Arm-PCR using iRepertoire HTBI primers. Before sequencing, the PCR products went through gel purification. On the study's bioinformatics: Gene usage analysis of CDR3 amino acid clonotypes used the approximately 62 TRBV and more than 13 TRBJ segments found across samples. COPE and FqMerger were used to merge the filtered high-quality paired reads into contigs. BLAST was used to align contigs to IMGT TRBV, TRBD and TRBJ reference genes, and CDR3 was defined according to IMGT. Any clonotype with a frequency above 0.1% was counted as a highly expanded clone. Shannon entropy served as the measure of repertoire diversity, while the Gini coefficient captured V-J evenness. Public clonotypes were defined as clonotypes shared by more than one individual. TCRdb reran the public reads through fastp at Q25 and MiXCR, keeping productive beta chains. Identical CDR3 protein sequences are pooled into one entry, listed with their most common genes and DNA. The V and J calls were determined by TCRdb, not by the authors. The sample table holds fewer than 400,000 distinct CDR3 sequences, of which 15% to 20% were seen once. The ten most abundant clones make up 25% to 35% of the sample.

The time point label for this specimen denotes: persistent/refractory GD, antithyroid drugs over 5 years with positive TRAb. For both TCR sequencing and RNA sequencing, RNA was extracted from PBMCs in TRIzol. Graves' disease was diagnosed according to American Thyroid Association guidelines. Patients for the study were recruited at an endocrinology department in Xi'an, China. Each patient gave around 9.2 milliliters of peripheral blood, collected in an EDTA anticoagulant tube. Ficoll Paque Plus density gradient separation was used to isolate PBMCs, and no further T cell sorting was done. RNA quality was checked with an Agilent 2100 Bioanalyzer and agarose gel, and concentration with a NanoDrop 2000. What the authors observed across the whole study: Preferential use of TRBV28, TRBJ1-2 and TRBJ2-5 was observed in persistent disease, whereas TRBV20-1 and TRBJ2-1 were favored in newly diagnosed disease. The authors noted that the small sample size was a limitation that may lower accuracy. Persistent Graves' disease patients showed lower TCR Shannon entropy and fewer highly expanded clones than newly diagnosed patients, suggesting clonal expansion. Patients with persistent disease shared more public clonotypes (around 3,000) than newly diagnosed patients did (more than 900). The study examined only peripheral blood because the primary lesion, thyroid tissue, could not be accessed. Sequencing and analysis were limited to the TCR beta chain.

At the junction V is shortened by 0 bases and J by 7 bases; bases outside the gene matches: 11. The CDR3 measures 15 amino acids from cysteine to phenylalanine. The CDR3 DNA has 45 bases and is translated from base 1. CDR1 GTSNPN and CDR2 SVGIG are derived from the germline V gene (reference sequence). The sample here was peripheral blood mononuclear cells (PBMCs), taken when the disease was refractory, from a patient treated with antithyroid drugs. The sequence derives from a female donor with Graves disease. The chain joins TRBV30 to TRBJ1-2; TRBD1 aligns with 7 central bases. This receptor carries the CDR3 CAWSVKTGITSGYTF. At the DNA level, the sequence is TGTGCCTGGAGTGTCAAGACAGGGATCACGTCTGGCTACACCTTC.